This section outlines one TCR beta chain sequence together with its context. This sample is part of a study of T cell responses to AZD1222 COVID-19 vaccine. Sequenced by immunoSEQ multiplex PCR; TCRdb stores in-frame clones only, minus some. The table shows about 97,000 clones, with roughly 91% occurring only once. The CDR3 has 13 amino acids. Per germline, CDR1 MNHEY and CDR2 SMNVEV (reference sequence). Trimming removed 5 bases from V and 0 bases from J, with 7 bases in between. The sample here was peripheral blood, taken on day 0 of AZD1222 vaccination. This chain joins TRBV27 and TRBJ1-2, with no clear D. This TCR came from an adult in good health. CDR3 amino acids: CASSAYPNYGYTF. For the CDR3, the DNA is TGTGCCAGCAGTGCGTATCCTAACTATGGCTACACCTTC.